The clone carrying this T cell receptor (beta chain) was counted ten times or more. V gave up 1 base and J gave up 4 bases, with 8 bases separating them. The CDR3 contains 13 residues. The V gene's germline CDR1 is SGDLS and CDR2 YYNGEE. This sample was taken from a study of identical twins. TCRdb re-called the 5' RACE reads with MiXCR, one entry per CDR3 protein. The table includes around 160,000 distinct CDR3 sequences, roughly 3.2% detected once. The receptor was isolated from a man between 18 and 35 years old in good health. Sample: memory T cells sorted from blood. The chain employs TRBV9 and TRBJ1-2; D remains ambiguous. This CDR3 is CASSVRQFYGYTF. CDR3 bases: TGTGCCAGCAGCGTAAGACAATTCTATGGCTACACCTTC.